This T cell receptor beta chain was found in a study of identifying expanded T cells in peripheral blood (dated by TCRdb to about 2019). Describing the broader study: Technical replicates were generated by sequencing separate aliquots of the same genomic DNA pool, with four replicates compared pairwise.

Cut back by 1 base and 5 bases, the V and J ends lie 14 bases apart. The CDR3 contains 16 residues, cysteine and phenylalanine counted. CDR3 DNA is the only sequence kept; it has 48 bases, read in frame from the first base. As encoded in the germline V gene (reference sequence), CDR1 is SEHNR while CDR2 is FQNEAQ. The immunoSEQ Assay, which uses bias-controlled multiplex PCR amplification of genomic DNA, was used to profile TCRbeta CDR3 regions. Processing in the source paper ran as follows. To quantify the absolute abundance of each unique TCRbeta CDR3 region, the sequences were collapsed and filtered. Differential abundance was tested with two models: a binomial (Fisher-equivalent) model and a beta-binomial model that adds time-dependent variance fitted from healthy donors. Clones with fewer than 5 combined templates were excluded, and clones with Benjamini-Hochberg FDR below 0.01 were called differentially abundant. Using the form v = (b*log(k)+a)^2, the beta-binomial variance was modeled as a function of the total template count across the two samples. TCRdb retrieved this table from immuneACCESS and kept in-frame rearrangements only. Not all clones are present; in checked studies, unresolved V genes account for under half, and no reason is known for the remainder. V, J and clone size were drawn from that table, and D and trimming were deduced from the DNA. The sample table lists around 78,000 clones, approximately 84% of them with a count of one. The top ten clonotypes cover about 17% of the sample.

This clone was observed a handful of times. The antigen it recognizes is unknown. One base away there is no much larger clone; base qualities are not given. No immune events such as infections were documented for the healthy donors during the collection period. Blood repertoires from healthy donors were used as a training cohort for calibrating time-dependent variance in a beta-binomial model of differential abundance of T-cell clones. The training cohort comprised 10 healthy donors, 3 female and 7 male. An age range of about 29 to 65 years, with an average of roughly 40 years, was recorded for the donors. Whole blood was collected from each healthy donor at three time points spaced approximately 13 days apart and obtained from a commercial supplier. For immunosequencing, genomic DNA was extracted from whole blood that had not been sorted. On the study overall, not on this receptor specifically: The beta-binomial model significantly reduced the number of clones called differentially abundant and the false-positive rate across all healthy-donor time intervals. Across all healthy donors, variance in clone template counts between approximately 2-week samples was found to increase significantly with total template count. The authors expected that over much longer intervals, such as months to years, biological variance in healthy repertoires might increase even further. The binomial model flagged about 1.3 differentially abundant clones between technical replicates, compared with about 15 over about 2 weeks and 19 over around four weeks.

This TCR derives from a person aged 18-70 years in good health. Sequenced: blood. The chain links TRBV7-9 with TRBJ1-4, with TRBD1 perhaps the D gene, on 5 matching bases. The nucleotides read TGTGCCAGCAGCTTAGAAATTCAGGGAAGCAATGAAAAACTGTTTTTT. Its coded protein is CASSLEIQGSNEKLFF.